This T cell receptor (beta chain) was documented in a study of T cell responses to AZD1222 COVID-19 vaccine. Clones were read by immunoSEQ multiplex PCR, and TCRdb kept only the in-frame ones, dropping some. The table lists about 100,000 clones, approximately 87% of them singletons. CDR3 length: 11 amino acids. CDR1 and CDR2 from the germline V gene are SEHNR and FQNEAQ (reference sequence). Trimming at V came to 8 bases and at J to 8 bases, leaving 4 bases not matched to a gene. The sample here was peripheral blood, taken on day 0 of AZD1222 vaccination. The chain is built from TRBV7-9 and TRBJ1-2; 8 nucleotides agree with TRBD1. The sequence derives from an adult in good health. The CDR3 sequence is CASGTGGGYTF. The CDR3 nucleotides are TGTGCCAGCGGGACAGGTGGAGGCTACACCTTC.